The present T cell receptor (beta chain) was sequenced within a study of Graves' ophthalmopathy and Graves' hyperthyroidism (dated 2018 in TCRdb). A note on the overall study: Peripheral blood was collected at initial diagnosis, prior to any treatment. In total, over 130 blood samples were TCR-sequenced: approximately 42 ophthalmopathy, 80 or so hyperthyroidism and some 17 hyperthyroidism-to-ophthalmopathy patients. Once sampling was done, hyperthyroidism patients were given methimazole at a starting dose of 30 mg daily, while ophthalmopathy patients were given high-dose intravenous methylprednisolone. T-cell repertoires of thyroid tissue and blood were compared in more than 5 hyperthyroidism patients. To explore V-J signatures distinguishing ophthalmopathy from hyperthyroidism, a discovery set of about a hundred patients (fewer than 45 ophthalmopathy, 57 stable hyperthyroidism) was enrolled. The study used signatures of the TCR beta repertoire to tell Graves' ophthalmopathy apart from Graves' hyperthyroidism and to predict which patients would progress to ophthalmopathy. The independent validation cohort included around 19 hyperthyroidism patients plus 17 patients who later progressed from hyperthyroidism to ophthalmopathy. The 95 to 100 discovery patients were randomly divided into training and test sets at a 7:3 ratio.

Results and caveats for the whole study, not just this receptor: The 13-signature model separated ophthalmopathy from stable hyperthyroidism with 85% to 90% sensitivity and about 84% specificity in cross-validation, and 80%/75% in the test set. In validation, the model predicted ophthalmopathy progression with about 71% sensitivity and approximately 75% specificity; roughly 12 predicted patients were CT-confirmed with GO in a median of approximately 6.2 months. No statistical method was used to set the sample size in advance, and the investigators knew which group each participant was assigned to. Most of the expanded thyroid clonotypes with a frequency above 0.001 were also detected in blood, and it was suggested that the thyroid immune response may be reflected by blood repertoires.

This clonotype was seen many times. Its recognized antigen is unknown. Qualities for individual bases were not recorded, and no much larger clone is one base off. Patients with ophthalmopathy had moderately to severely active disease, with a Clinical Activity Score of 3 or more, a NOSPECS grade of 4 or more, and a disease duration of less than 3 months. Anyone with other autoimmune diseases, uncontrolled infections, pregnancy or lactation was excluded from the study. Diagnosis was based on clinical symptoms, serum thyroxine, TRAb, thyroid ultrasound and orbital computed tomography. Using Ficoll-Paque density gradient centrifugation, PBMCs were isolated from over 8.5 ml of fresh peripheral blood. Total RNA was extracted using Trizol reagent, and RNA quality was checked on an Agilent 2100 Bioanalyzer. The CDR3 goes from the cysteine to the phenylalanine over 14 residues. The read is trimmed to its CDR3 DNA, 42 bases read in frame from base 1. V gives up 6 bases and J gives up 6 bases, and the segment between their germline ends measures 15 bases. CDR1 and CDR2 were assigned from the germline V gene as MNHEY and SVGEGT.

TCR beta CDR3 regions were amplified from RNA transcripts for repertoire sequencing. A first-round RT-PCR used HTBI primers with the Qiagen OneStep RT-PCR kit, followed by a second-round multiplex PCR, size selection and purification. Libraries were sequenced on an Illumina HiSeq2000 using paired-end 100 bp reads. Per the original workflow: Reads were processed with SOAPnuke, discarding reads with adapters, uncalled bases, mean Phred below 15, or no exact constant-primer or identifier match. High-quality paired reads were merged with COPE v1.2.5. Each unique nucleotide sequence was treated as a clonotype, and MiTCR v1.1 was used to align the clonotypes to the IMGT TRB V, D and J references. The analysis was limited to V-J combinations with a frequency above 0.0001, which together covered 99.2% of repertoires. For each V-J combination, a TCR clonal expansion and chaos score was defined as F50 clonal expansion divided by the chaos observed in the TCRdist matrix. Welch's t-statistics and random forest were used to narrow the features down to roughly twelve V-J combinations, which were then fed into a naive Bayes classifier. The Morisita-Horn index was used to measure how similar the thyroid and blood repertoires were. Clones were called with MiXCR by TCRdb after fastp trimmed the public reads at Q25, and only in-frame beta chains were retained. For every CDR3 protein sequence, its rows merge into one entry that carries the most common genes and DNA. TCRdb's processing, not the authors' own work, is the source of the V and J calls. The sample records under 250,000 distinct CDR3 sequences, less than 30% of which are singletons. Of the sample, approximately 8.6% is held by the ten largest clones.

The sequencing sample was made of peripheral blood. This chain is built from TRBV6-2 or TRBV6-3 and TRBJ1-5, and the D gene may be TRBD1, 6 bases matching. This TCR was sampled from a middle-aged man with Graves' ophthalmopathy. Donor details come from another sample of the same person, matched by shared clones. The CDR3 protein sequence reads: CASRQQGPTQPQHF. The DNA is as follows: TGTGCCAGCAGACAACAGGGTCCCACTCAGCCCCAGCATTTT.